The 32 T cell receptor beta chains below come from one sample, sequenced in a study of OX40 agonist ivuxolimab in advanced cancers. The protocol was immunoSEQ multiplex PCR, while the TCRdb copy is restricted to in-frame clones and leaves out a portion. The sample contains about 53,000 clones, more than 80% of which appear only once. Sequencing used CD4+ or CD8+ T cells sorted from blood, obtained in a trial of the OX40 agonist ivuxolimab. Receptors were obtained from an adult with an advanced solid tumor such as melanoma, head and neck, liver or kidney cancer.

CDR3 sequence: CASSEPAGGPWETQYF. CDR3 in DNA: TGTGCCAGCAGCGAACCAGCGGGAGGGCCCTGGGAGACCCAGTACTTC. The chain combines TRBV7-9 with TRBJ2-5; 10 bases fit TRBD2. J gave up 5 bases and V 5 bases, and 11 bases lay outside the gene matches. The CDR3 consists of 16 residues. The germline CDR1 and CDR2 sequences are SEHNR and FQNEAQ (reference sequence).

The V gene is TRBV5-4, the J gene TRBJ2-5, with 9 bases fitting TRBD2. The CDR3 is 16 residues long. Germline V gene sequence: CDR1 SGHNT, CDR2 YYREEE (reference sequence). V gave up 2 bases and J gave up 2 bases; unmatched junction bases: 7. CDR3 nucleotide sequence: TGTGCCAGCAGCTTTCTAGCGGGATCTATGCAAGAGACCCAGTACTTC. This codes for CASSFLAGSMQETQYF.

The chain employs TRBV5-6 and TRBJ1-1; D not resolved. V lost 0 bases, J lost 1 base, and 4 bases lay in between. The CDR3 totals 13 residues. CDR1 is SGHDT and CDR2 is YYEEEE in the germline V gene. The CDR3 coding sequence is TGTGCCAGCAGCTTGGGTCCGAACACTGAAGCTTTCTTT. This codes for CASSLGPNTEAFF.

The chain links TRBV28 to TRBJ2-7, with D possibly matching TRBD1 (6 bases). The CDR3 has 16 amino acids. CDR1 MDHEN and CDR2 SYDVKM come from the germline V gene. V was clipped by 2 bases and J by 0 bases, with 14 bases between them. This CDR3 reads CASSLGPGQISYEQYF. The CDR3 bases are TGTGCCAGCAGTTTAGGGCCAGGACAGATCTCCTACGAGCAGTACTTC.

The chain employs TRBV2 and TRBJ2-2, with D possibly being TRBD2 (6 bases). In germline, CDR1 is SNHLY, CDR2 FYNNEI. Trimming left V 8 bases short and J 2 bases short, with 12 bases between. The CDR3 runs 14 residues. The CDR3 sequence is CASGGTENTGELFF. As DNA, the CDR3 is TGTGCCAGCGGGGGGACGGAAAACACCGGGGAGCTGTTTTTT.

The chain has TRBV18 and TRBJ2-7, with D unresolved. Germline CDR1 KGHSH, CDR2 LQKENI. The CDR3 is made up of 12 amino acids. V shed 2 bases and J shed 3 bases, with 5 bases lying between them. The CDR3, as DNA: TGTGCCAGCTCACCATTCGGCTACGAGCAGTACTTC. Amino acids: CASSPFGYEQYF. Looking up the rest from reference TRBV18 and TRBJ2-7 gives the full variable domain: NAGVMQNPRHLVRRRGQEARLRCSPMKGHSHVYWYRQLPEEGLKFMVYLQKENIIDESGMPKERFSAEFPKEGPSILRIQQVVRGDSAAYFCASSPFGYEQYFGPGTRLTVT.

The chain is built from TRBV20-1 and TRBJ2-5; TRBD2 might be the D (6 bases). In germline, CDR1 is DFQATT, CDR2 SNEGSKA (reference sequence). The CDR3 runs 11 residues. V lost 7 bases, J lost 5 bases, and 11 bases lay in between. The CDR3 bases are TGCAGTGTTTATGGGGGGGAGACCCAGTACTTC. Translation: CSVYGGETQYF.

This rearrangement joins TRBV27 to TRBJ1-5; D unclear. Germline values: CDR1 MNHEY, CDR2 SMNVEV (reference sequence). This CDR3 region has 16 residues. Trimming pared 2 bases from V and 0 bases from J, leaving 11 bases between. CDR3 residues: CASSLRLPGSNQPQHF. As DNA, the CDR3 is TGTGCCAGCAGTTTAAGACTTCCTGGTAGCAATCAGCCCCAGCATTTT.

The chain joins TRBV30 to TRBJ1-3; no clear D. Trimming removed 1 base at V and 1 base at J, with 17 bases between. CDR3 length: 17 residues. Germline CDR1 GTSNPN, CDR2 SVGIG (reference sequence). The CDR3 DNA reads TGTGCCTGGAGTGCGACAAGCATGACCTCTTCTGGAAACACCATATATTTT. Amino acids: CAWSATSMTSSGNTIYF. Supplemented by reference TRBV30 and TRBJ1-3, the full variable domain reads SQTIHQWPATLVQPVGSPLSLECTVEGTSNPNLYWYRQAAGRGLQLLFYSVGIGQISSEVPQNLSASRPQDRQFILSSKKLLLSDSGFYLCAWSATSMTSSGNTIYFGEGSWLTVV.

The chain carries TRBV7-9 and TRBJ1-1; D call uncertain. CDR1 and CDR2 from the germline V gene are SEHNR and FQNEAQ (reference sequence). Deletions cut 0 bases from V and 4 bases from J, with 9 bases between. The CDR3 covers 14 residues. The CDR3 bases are TGTGCCAGCAGCTTAGCGTTAGAGGGCACTGAAGCTTTCTTT. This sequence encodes CASSLALEGTEAFF.

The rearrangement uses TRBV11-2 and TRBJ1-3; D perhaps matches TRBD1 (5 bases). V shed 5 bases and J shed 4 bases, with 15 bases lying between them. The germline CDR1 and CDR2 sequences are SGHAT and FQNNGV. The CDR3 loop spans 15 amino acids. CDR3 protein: CASSQRGLSGNTIYF. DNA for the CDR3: TGTGCCAGCAGCCAGCGGGGACTCAGCGGAAACACCATATATTTT.

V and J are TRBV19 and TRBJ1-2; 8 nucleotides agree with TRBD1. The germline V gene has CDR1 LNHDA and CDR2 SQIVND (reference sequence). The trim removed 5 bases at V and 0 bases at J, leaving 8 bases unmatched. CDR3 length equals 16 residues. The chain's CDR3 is CASSGGQGKTNYGYTF. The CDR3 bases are TGTGCCAGTAGTGGCGGACAGGGAAAGACTAACTATGGCTACACCTTC.

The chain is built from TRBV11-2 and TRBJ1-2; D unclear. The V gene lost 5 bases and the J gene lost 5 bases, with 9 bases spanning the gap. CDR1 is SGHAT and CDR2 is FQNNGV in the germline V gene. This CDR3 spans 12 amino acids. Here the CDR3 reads CASSEGGYGYTF. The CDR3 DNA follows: TGTGCCAGCAGCGAGGGAGGGTATGGCTACACCTTC.

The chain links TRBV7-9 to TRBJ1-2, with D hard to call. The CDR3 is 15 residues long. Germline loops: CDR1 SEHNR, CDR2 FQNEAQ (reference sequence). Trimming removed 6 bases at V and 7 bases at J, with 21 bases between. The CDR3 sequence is CASSPADGFVGGYTF. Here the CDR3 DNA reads TGTGCCAGCAGTCCCGCGGACGGCTTTGTGGGTGGCTACACCTTC.

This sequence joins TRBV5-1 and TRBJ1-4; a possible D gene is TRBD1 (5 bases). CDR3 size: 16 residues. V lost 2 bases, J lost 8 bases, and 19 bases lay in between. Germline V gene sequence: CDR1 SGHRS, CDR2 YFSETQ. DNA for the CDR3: TGCGCCAGCAGCTTTGGGACCTCTTCATCGGGGGAAAAACTGTTTTTT. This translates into CASSFGTSSSGEKLFF.

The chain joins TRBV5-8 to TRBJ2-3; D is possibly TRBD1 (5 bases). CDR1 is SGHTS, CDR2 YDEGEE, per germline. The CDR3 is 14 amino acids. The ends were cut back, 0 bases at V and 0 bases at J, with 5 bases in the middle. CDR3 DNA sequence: TGTGCCAGCAGCTTGGACAGGAGCACAGATACGCAGTATTTT. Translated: CASSLDRSTDTQYF.

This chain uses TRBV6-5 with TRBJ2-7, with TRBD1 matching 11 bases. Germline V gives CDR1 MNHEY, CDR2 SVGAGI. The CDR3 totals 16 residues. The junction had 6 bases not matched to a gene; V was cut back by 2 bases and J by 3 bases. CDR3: CASSYLGQGVIYEQYF. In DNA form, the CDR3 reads TGTGCCAGCAGTTACCTGGGACAGGGGGTCATCTACGAGCAGTACTTC.

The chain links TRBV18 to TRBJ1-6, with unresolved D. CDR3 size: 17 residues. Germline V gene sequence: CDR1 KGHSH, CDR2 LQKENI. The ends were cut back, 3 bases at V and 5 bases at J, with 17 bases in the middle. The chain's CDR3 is CASSPGFHHLDNSPLHF. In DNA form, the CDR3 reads TGTGCCAGCTCACCGGGCTTTCATCACCTCGATAATTCACCCCTCCACTTT.

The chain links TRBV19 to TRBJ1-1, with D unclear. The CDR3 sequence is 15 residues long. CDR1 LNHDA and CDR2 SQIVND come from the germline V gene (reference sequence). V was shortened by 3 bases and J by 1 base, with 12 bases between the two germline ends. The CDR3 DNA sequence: TGTGCCAGTAGTATCGGAAACGACTGGAACACTGAAGCTTTCTTT. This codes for CASSIGNDWNTEAFF.

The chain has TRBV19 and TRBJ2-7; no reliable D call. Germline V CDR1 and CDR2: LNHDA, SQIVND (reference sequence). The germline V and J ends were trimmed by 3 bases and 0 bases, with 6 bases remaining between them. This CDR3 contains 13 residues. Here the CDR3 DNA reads TGTGCCAGTAGTATCAAAGTCTCCTACGAGCAGTACTTC. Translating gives CASSIKVSYEQYF. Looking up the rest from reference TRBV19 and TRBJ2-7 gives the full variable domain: DGGITQSPKYLFRKEGQNVTLSCEQNLNHDAMYWYRQDPGQGLRLIYYSQIVNDFQKGDIAEGYSVSREKKESFPLTVTSAQKNPTAFYLCASSIKVSYEQYFGPGTRLTVT.

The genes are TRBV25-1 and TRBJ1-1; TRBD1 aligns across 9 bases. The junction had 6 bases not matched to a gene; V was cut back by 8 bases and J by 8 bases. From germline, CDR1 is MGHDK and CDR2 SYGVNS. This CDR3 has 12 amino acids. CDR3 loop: CASGGDREEAFF. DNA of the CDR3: TGTGCCAGCGGTGGGGACAGGGAGGAAGCTTTCTTT.

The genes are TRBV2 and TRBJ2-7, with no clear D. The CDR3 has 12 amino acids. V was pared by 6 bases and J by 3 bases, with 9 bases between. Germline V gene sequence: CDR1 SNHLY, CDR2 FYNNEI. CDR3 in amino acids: CASRVENYEQYF. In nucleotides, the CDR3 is TGTGCCAGCAGGGTGGAAAACTACGAGCAGTACTTC.

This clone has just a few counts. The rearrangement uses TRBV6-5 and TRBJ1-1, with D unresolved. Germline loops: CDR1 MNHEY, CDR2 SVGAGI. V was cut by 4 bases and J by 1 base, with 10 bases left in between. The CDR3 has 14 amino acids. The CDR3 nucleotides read TGTGCCAGCAGTTTCGGACGGGGGAACACTGAAGCTTTCTTT. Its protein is CASSFGRGNTEAFF.

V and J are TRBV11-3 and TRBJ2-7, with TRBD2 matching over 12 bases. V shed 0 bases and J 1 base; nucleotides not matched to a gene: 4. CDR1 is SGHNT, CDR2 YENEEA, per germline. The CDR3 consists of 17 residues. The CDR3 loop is CASSLEKGLAGSYEQYF. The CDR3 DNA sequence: TGTGCCAGCAGCTTAGAAAAGGGACTAGCGGGTTCCTACGAGCAGTACTTC.

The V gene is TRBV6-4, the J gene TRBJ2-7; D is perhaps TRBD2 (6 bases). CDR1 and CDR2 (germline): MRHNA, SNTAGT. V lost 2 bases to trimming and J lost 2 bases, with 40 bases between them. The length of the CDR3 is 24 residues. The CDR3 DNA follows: TGTGCCAGCAGTGACCCGACGGGGGTGTGCTCCGGGGTAAAAACAGTTAGTCGAACCTACGAGCAGTACTTC. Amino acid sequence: CASSDPTGVCSGVKTVSRTYEQYF.

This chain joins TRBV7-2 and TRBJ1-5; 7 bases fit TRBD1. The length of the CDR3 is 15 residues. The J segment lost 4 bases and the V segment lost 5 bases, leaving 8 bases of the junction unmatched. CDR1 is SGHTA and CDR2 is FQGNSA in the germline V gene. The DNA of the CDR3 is TGTGCCAGCAGCGCAACTGACAGGGATAATCAGCCCCAGCATTTT. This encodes CASSATDRDNQPQHF.

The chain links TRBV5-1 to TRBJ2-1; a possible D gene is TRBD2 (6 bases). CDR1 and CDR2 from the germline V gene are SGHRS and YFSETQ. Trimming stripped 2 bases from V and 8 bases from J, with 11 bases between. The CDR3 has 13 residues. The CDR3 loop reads CASSLHSGYEQFF. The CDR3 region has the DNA TGCGCCAGCAGCTTACATAGCGGATATGAGCAGTTCTTC.

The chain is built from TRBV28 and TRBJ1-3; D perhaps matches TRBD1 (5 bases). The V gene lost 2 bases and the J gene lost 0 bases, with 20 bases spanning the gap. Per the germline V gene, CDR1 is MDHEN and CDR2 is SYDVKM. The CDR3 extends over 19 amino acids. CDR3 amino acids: CASSLLLSGPRGSGNTIYF. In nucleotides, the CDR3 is TGTGCCAGCAGTTTACTTCTATCGGGGCCCCGAGGCTCTGGAAACACCATATATTTT.

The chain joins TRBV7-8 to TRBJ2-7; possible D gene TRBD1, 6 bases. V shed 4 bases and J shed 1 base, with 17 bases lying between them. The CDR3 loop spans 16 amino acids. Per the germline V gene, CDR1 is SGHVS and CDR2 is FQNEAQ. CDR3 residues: CASSSMIPGVSYEQYF. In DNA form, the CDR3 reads TGTGCCAGCAGCTCCATGATTCCAGGGGTTTCCTACGAGCAGTACTTC.

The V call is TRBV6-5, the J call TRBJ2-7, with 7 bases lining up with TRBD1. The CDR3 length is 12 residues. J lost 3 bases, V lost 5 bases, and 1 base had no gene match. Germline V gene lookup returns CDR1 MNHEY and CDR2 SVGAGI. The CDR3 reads CASSRTGYEQYF. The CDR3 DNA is TGTGCCAGCAGTAGGACAGGCTACGAGCAGTACTTC.

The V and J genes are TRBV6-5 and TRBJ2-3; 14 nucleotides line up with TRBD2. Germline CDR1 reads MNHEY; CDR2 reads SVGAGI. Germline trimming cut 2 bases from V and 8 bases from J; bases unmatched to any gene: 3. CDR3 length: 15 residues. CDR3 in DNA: TGTGCCAGCAGTTACGCGACTAGCGGGAGGGGTACGCAGTATTTT. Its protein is CASSYATSGRGTQYF.

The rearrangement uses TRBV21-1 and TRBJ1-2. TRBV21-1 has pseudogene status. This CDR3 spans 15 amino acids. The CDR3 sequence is CASSKDGGGRYGYTF. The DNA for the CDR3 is TGTGCCAGCAGCAAAGACGGCGGGGGCAGGTATGGCTACACCTTC.